These 28 T cell receptor beta chains originate from one sample sequenced in a study of shared clonotypes between healthy human individuals. Sequencing was performed with immunoSEQ multiplex PCR; in TCRdb, only in-frame clones are kept and a portion is missing. Among 1.5 million to 2.5 million clones listed, about 95% were seen once. CD45RO-negative, CCR7-selected cells formed the naive CD8 fraction, which excluded terminally differentiated effector memory CD45RA+ cells. The sample comprised naive CD8+ T cells sorted from blood. Receptors were obtained from a young man in good health.

This rearrangement joins TRBV11-1 to TRBJ2-5; possibly TRBD1 or TRBD2 for D (6 bases each). This CDR3 spans 16 amino acids. Germline-derived CDR1 and CDR2 are SGHAT and FQDESV (reference sequence). Trimming cost V 5 bases and J 5 bases, with 21 bases left between them. CDR3 amino acids: CASSPRNGGLGETQYF. The CDR3 DNA reads as TGTGCCAGCAGCCCACGTAATGGGGGGCTCGGGGAGACCCAGTACTTC.

The chain carries TRBV4-3 and TRBJ2-1; 8 bases line up with TRBD2. Trimming took 0 bases from V and 8 from J; bases not matched to a gene: 3. This CDR3 is built from 14 residues. The germline CDR1 and CDR2 sequences are LGHNA and YSLEER. The CDR3 loop is CASSQDTSGYEQFF. The CDR3 coding sequence is TGCGCCAGCAGCCAAGATACTAGCGGCTATGAGCAGTTCTTC.

The chain links TRBV7-9 to TRBJ2-7, with D unresolved. The V gene lost 5 bases and the J gene lost 0 bases, with 14 bases spanning the gap. Per germline, CDR1 SEHNR and CDR2 FQNEAQ (reference sequence). The CDR3 is 15 amino acids. CDR3 sequence (DNA): TGTGCCAGCAGCCCCCGCGCCCTGAGCTCCTACGAGCAGTACTTC. Its protein product is CASSPRALSSYEQYF.

The chain joins TRBV27 to TRBJ2-1, with D possibly matching TRBD1 (5 bases). Per germline, CDR1 MNHEY and CDR2 SMNVEV (reference sequence). With 2 bases removed from V and 5 bases from J, the gap between germline ends came to 19 bases. The CDR3 consists of 17 residues. CDR3 in amino acids: CASSLLLVAGLNNEQFF. The DNA of the CDR3 is TGTGCCAGCAGTTTACTATTGGTGGCAGGGCTAAACAATGAGCAGTTCTTC.

The chain is built from TRBV7-9 and TRBJ2-3, with D unresolved. The CDR3 is made up of 10 amino acids. The germline gives CDR1 SEHNR, CDR2 FQNEAQ (reference sequence). Trimming left V 8 bases short and J 2 bases short, with 2 bases between. The CDR3 DNA sequence: TGTGCCAGCGCCACAGATACGCAGTATTTT. This gives the protein CASATDTQYF.

Comments on this clone: This same CDR3 is encoded by further DNA sequences in the sample. This chain connects TRBV27 to TRBJ1-1, with D perhaps TRBD1 (6 bases). The CDR3 length is 14 residues. From germline, CDR1 is MNHEY and CDR2 SMNVEV (reference sequence). V gave up 5 bases and J gave up 1 base, with 11 bases separating them. This CDR3 is CASSLIGGNTEAFF. In DNA form, the CDR3 reads TGTGCCAGCAGTCTAATAGGGGGGAACACTGAAGCTTTCTTT.

A remark on this clone: The same CDR3 is also encoded by other DNA sequences in this sample. The chain recombines TRBV5-1 with TRBJ2-7; tentatively, D is TRBD1 (5 bases). The CDR3 has 13 amino acids. V was trimmed by 3 bases and J by 1 base, leaving 8 bases between them. Germline V CDR1 and CDR2: SGHRS, YFSETQ. In nucleotides, the CDR3 is TGCGCCAGCAGCTCAGGACAATCCTACGAGCAGTACTTC. Protein sequence: CASSSGQSYEQYF.

Here the CDR3 DNA reads TGTGCCAGCAGTTTCCCTATACAGGGGACAGGAAACACCATATATTTT. Its protein product is CASSFPIQGTGNTIYF. The chain combines TRBV6-6 with TRBJ1-3; 7 bases fit TRBD1. The junction had 10 bases not matched to a gene; V was cut back by 4 bases and J by 4 bases. Germline loops: CDR1 MNHNY, CDR2 SVGAGI (reference sequence). The CDR3 is 16 amino acids.

The V and J genes are TRBV27 and TRBJ2-7; D may be TRBD1 or TRBD2 (7 bases each). CDR1 is MNHEY and CDR2 is SMNVEV in the germline V gene (reference sequence). V was pared by 4 bases and J by 2 bases, with 15 bases between. CDR3 length: 15 amino acids. CDR3 nucleotides: TGTGCCAGCAGTTCAGGGGGGGACGGGACCTACGAGCAGTACTTC. It translates to CASSSGGDGTYEQYF.

The V gene is TRBV11-2, the J gene TRBJ1-6; 7 bases are shared with TRBD1. In germline, CDR1 is SGHAT, CDR2 FQNNGV. The CDR3 runs 16 residues. The V segment lost 2 bases and the J segment 9 bases; nucleotides outside the gene matches: 10. The CDR3 DNA is TGTGCCAGCAGCTTAACTCCCCCGGGACAGCTTTCACCCCTCCACTTT. Its translation is CASSLTPPGQLSPLHF.

This clone was counted once. V gene TRBV6-6 combines with J gene TRBJ2-2; 11 bases are shared with TRBD1. Germline CDR1 and CDR2: MNHNY and SVGAGI (reference sequence). The CDR3 consists of 15 residues. V lost 6 bases, J lost 6 bases, and 6 bases stayed unmatched. CDR3 residues: CASSFPGQGAGELFF. CDR3 nucleotide sequence: TGTGCCAGCAGCTTCCCGGGACAGGGGGCCGGGGAGCTGTTTTTT.

The J gene is TRBJ2-2, the V gene TRBV7-9; possibly TRBD1 for D (6 bases). The CDR3 extends over 18 amino acids. The germline V gene encodes CDR1 SEHNR and CDR2 FQNEAQ (reference sequence). Trimming left V 6 bases short and J 3 bases short, with 23 bases between. The CDR3 is CASSQQGNRDIHTGELFF. The DNA of the CDR3 is TGTGCCAGCAGTCAGCAGGGGAACCGGGACATACACACCGGGGAGCTGTTTTTT.

The chain couples TRBV6-1 to TRBJ2-7; 7 bases map to TRBD1. Looked up from germline, CDR1 is MNHNS and CDR2 is SASEGT. The CDR3 is 14 amino acids. The ends lost 3 bases at V and 0 bases at J; junction bases unmatched: 2. The CDR3 DNA is TGTGCCAGCAGTGAGGGACAGTTCTCCTACGAGCAGTACTTC. Translation gives CASSEGQFSYEQYF.

This chain uses TRBV28 with TRBJ2-5; no clear D gene. Per germline, CDR1 MDHEN and CDR2 SYDVKM. CDR3 length: 13 amino acids. V gave up 1 base and J gave up 12 bases, with 15 bases separating them. The CDR3 DNA follows: TGTGCCAGCAGTTTATCAGGTGTTGAGTTCAAGTACTTC. This encodes CASSLSGVEFKYF. The entire variable domain, with the rest obtained from reference TRBV28 and TRBJ2-5, is as follows: DVKVTQSSRYLVKRTGEKVFLECVQDMDHENMFWYRQDPGLGLRLIYFSYDVKMKEKGDIPEGYSVSREKKERFSLILESASTNQTSMYLCASSLSGVEFKYFGPGTRLLVL.

The chain joins TRBV5-4 to TRBJ2-4; TRBD2 might be the D (5 bases). This CDR3 spans 14 amino acids. Trimming shortened V by 4 bases and J by 8 bases, and 16 bases separated the two germline ends. The germline gives CDR1 SGHNT, CDR2 YYREEE (reference sequence). The CDR3 DNA reads TGTGCCAGCAGCGGGTGGCTAGAGGAGGACATTCAGTACTTC. It codes for CASSGWLEEDIQYF.

V usage is TRBV19 and J usage is TRBJ1-1, with no clear D. In germline, CDR1 is LNHDA, CDR2 SQIVND (reference sequence). The CDR3 runs 13 residues. Trimming took off 5 bases at V and 3 bases at J, with 10 bases between the two ends. CDR3 sequence (DNA): TGTGCCAGTAGTTTAGGTCAGGACACTGAAGCTTTCTTT. It codes for CASSLGQDTEAFF.

The V and J genes are TRBV2 and TRBJ2-7; D is undetermined. The CDR3 contains 12 residues. Germline-derived CDR1 and CDR2 are SNHLY and FYNNEI. Trimming left V 8 bases short and J 2 bases short, with 10 bases between. For the CDR3, the DNA is TGTGCCAGCCGCGAGGCCACCTACGAGCAGTACTTC. Encoded protein: CASREATYEQYF.

The chain uses TRBV7-8 and TRBJ2-7, with 10 bases that match TRBD2. The CDR3 covers 17 residues. The trim removed 4 bases at V and 3 bases at J, leaving 12 bases unmatched. Germline CDR1 SGHVS, CDR2 FQNEAQ. CDR3 DNA sequence: TGTGCCAGCAGCTCGCCCCGCACTAGCGGGGACAACTACGAGCAGTACTTC. Residues: CASSSPRTSGDNYEQYF.

This rearrangement joins TRBV11-2 to TRBJ1-5; D might be TRBD1 (6 bases). Trimming pared 1 base from V and 4 bases from J, leaving 14 bases between. Germline values: CDR1 SGHAT, CDR2 FQNNGV. The length of the CDR3 is 16 residues. CDR3: CASSLGTGRGNQPQHF. The DNA of the CDR3 is TGTGCCAGCAGCTTAGGAACAGGGCGGGGTAATCAGCCCCAGCATTTT.

This clone was recorded once. The gene calls are TRBV4-3 and TRBJ2-3, with 7 bases that match TRBD2. The J segment lost 0 bases and the V segment lost 3 bases, leaving 6 bases of the junction unmatched. CDR3 length: 16 residues. The germline V gene has CDR1 LGHNA and CDR2 YSLEER. The CDR3 loop reads CASSHTWGGSTDTQYF. DNA for the CDR3: TGCGCCAGCAGCCACACATGGGGAGGGAGCACAGATACGCAGTATTTT.

This clone was counted once. The sample has other DNA sequences that encode this CDR3 too. V is TRBV15 and J is TRBJ1-1; the D is unclear. The CDR3 consists of 12 residues. Trimming shortened V by 1 base and J by 0 bases, and 0 bases separated the two germline ends. Germline CDR1 LNHNV, CDR2 YYDKDF (reference sequence). In DNA form, the CDR3 reads TGTGCCACCAGCAGAGTGAACACTGAAGCTTTCTTT. Amino acid sequence: CATSRVNTEAFF.

The chain links TRBV2 to TRBJ2-3; 8 bases are shared with TRBD1. There are 15 residues in the CDR3. J lost 5 bases, V lost 5 bases, and 9 bases had no gene match. Germline CDR1 SNHLY, CDR2 FYNNEI. The CDR3: CASSNRQGPLDTQYF. The CDR3 nucleotides are TGTGCCAGCAGTAACAGACAGGGGCCGTTAGATACGCAGTATTTT.

About this clone itself: The identical CDR3 is also encoded by other nucleotide sequences in the sample. This chain links TRBV27 with TRBJ2-2, with a possible D match to TRBD2 (5 bases). Germline V CDR1 and CDR2: MNHEY, SMNVEV (reference sequence). The V end was cut by 3 bases, the J end by 6 bases, with 8 bases between. CDR3 length: 13 residues. The CDR3 sequence: CASSFEGPGELFF. In DNA form, the CDR3 reads TGTGCCAGCAGTTTTGAGGGTCCCGGGGAGCTGTTTTTT.

Concerning this clone itself: Different DNA sequences within this sample yield the same CDR3. J is TRBJ2-7 and V is TRBV7-9; no clear D. CDR3 size: 13 residues. V was pared by 1 base and J by 3 bases, with 7 bases between. Germline V gene sequence: CDR1 SEHNR, CDR2 FQNEAQ (reference sequence). CDR3 DNA: TGTGCCAGCAGCTTAGGGGTGAGCTACGAGCAGTACTTC. Encoded protein: CASSLGVSYEQYF. The whole variable domain, filled in from reference TRBV7-9 and TRBJ2-7, reads DTGVSQNPRHKITKRGQNVTFRCDPISEHNRLYWYRQTLGQGPEFLTYFQNEAQLEKSRLLSDRFSAERPKGSFSTLEIQRTEQGDSAMYLCASSLGVSYEQYFGPGTRLTVT.

As for this clone: The same CDR3 also results from other DNA sequences found in this sample. V and J are TRBV4-1 and TRBJ2-7; a possible D gene is TRBD2 (5 bases). The CDR3 extends over 15 amino acids. Trimming cost V 3 bases and J 0 bases, with 12 bases left between them. Germline CDR1 is MGHRA and CDR2 is YSYEKL. CDR3 DNA: TGCGCCAGCAGCCAGCGACAAGGGAGCTCCTACGAGCAGTACTTC. This gives the protein CASSQRQGSSYEQYF.

The chain is built from TRBV5-8 and TRBJ2-7; D call uncertain. The CDR3 spans 12 residues. With 4 bases removed from V and 2 bases from J, the gap between germline ends came to 7 bases. Germline V gene sequence: CDR1 SGHTS, CDR2 YDEGEE. For the CDR3, the DNA is TGTGCCAGCAGCGTCGACACCTACGAGCAGTACTTC. Protein product: CASSVDTYEQYF.

This sequence joins TRBV9 and TRBJ1-2; D not certain. The germline V and J ends were trimmed by 0 bases and 6 bases, with 9 bases remaining between them. CDR1 is SGDLS, CDR2 YYNGEE, per germline. There are 13 residues in the CDR3. CDR3 in amino acids: CASSVAARDGYTF. The CDR3 DNA sequence: TGTGCCAGCAGCGTAGCGGCACGAGATGGCTACACCTTC.

CDR3 region: CSVEGQVLLKGKFF. CDR3 nucleotide sequence: TGCAGCGTTGAGGGTCAGGTTCTCTTGAAAGGAAAGTTCTTC. V and J are TRBV29-1 and TRBJ2-1, with D uncertain. V lost 3 bases to trimming and J lost 14 bases, with 23 bases between them. Germline CDR1 and CDR2: SQVTM and ANQGSEA. The CDR3 is 14 residues long.